The sequence of this TCR beta chain was determined in a study of cytomegalovirus exposure and HLA in healthy donors (dated by TCRdb to 2016 to 2017). Concerning the study at large: In an earlier analysis of 587 of the donors, 276 Gb of sequence data and just under 120 million unique TCR beta sequences from about 179 million T cells were reported. An early release that covered 640 HLA-typed donors contained around 330 gigabases of sequencing data and about 93 million unique TCR sequences. Of the roughly 400 genotyped donors, about 80% fell in the genetic ancestry cluster associated with self-reported Caucasian donors. The study aimed to test whether cataloging public T cell receptors could reveal signatures of past pathogen exposure. The T cell repertoires of 666 subjects were profiled by immunosequencing and related to cytomegalovirus serostatus. Besides the first cohort of hundreds of subjects, a separate validation cohort made up of about 120 different subjects was used. High-throughput TCR immunosequencing, statistical association of individual TCRs with disease status, and machine learning were combined to predict cytomegalovirus infection status. To study patterns of TCR occurrence, a later analysis re-analyzed previously published TCR beta repertoires from around 660 donors and added high-resolution HLA genotyping. Rather than using new phenotypic data, the later analysis identified candidate immune exposures from TCR beta sequences and from how often those sequences occurred across donors. In an earlier analysis of a few hundred of the donors, high-throughput TCR beta sequencing was used to judge whether each TCR beta V gene segment behaved as functional or pseudogenic. Donor age, sex, ethnicity and CMV serostatus were compiled together with the repertoire data. In a later genetic analysis, genome-wide SNP genotypes for about three fifths of the roughly 670 donors were used, and that subset was treated as a discovery cohort. Every discovery cohort repertoire had been produced on one sequencing platform. Both class I and class II loci were covered by HLA typing, at four-digit resolution. The number of donors typed differed by locus, with roughly 620-630 for A, B, C, DRB1 and DQB1, over 500 for DQA1, 600 to 610 for DPA1, and approximately 470 for DPB1. Because of strong linkage in the cohort, five DR-DQ haplotypes were treated as single units for association and clustering. Across about 370 genotyped donors of the cohort, an average of approximately 240,000 unique TCR beta nucleotide sequences per donor were sequenced, and roughly a sixth of those sequences were non-productive. Broader findings and caveats from the paper: Because some donors lacked HLA typing at each locus, the association tests relied only on the typed subset. In this cohort, only TCR beta chains were sequenced, and detectable features were limited by the absence of alpha or paired-chain data. In a later analysis, TCR association rates were found to vary across HLA loci, with the most associated TCRs seen for DRB1 alleles and the fewest for HLA-C alleles. It was suggested by the authors that the approach could potentially be generalized to other disease states and immunological phenotypes. In a later analysis, several top co-occurrence clusters were reported to appear linked to parvovirus B19, influenza, CMV and Epstein-Barr virus. While some public TCRs were present in many individuals, most TCR sequences turned up only very rarely across donors. CMV serostatus was the only immune exposure information available for the cohort. Three of the identified cytomegalovirus-associated TCR beta chains were confirmed in vitro to be specific for cytomegalovirus antigens. Correlated functional status among segregating V segments might reflect linkage disequilibrium, but an unknown experimental factor could not be ruled out. Because counts were too low, more than 15 rarely observed V segments, including chromosome 9 orphons, were excluded from the earlier analysis of some 540 of the donors. A later analysis found that most CMV-associated TCR beta chains appeared HLA-restricted, with HLA associations seemingly driven largely by CMV exposure. Because the 87-base-pair reads could not distinguish some IMGT-functional V segments, including TRBV6-2 and TRBV6-3, those segments were excluded. In an earlier analysis of approximately 600 of the donors, most TCR beta V segments were observed in productive rearrangements about 87% or about 30% of the time, broadly matching IMGT annotations. The presence/absence analyses assumed that sequencing depth was roughly uniform across donors, and that assumption may not be true. A cluster of highly shared sequence variants was judged likely to be a technical artifact of the sequencing pipeline. In a later analysis, HLA-associated TCR beta chains showed more clonal expansion and lower generation probabilities than non-associated chains that were equally common. In a later analysis, over 15,000 TCR beta sequences were associated with specific HLA alleles at a false discovery rate of 0.05. A later genetic analysis associated a missense DCLRE1C variant with V-gene and J-gene trimming of TCR beta chains, and an independent cohort replicated the association. In both the original and validation cohorts, the classifier was reported to diagnose cytomegalovirus status with high specificity and sensitivity. According to a later genetic analysis, donors in an Asian-associated ancestry cluster had fewer N-insertions in productive TCRs than the approximately 700-donor mean. Strong co-occurrence of HLA alleles, especially DR and DQ, made assigning TCR associations to individual alleles difficult. A further reported finding was that TCR beta sequences accurately predicted the HLA-A and HLA-B alleles for most subjects in the first cohort. A total of fewer than 200 TCR beta chains were listed by the study as associated with cytomegalovirus.

For this clone: The specificity of this receptor is unknown. No base-level quality is on record; no much larger clone is a single base apart.

In total, about 650 healthy bone marrow donors made up the cohort. At the time of sampling, every cohort member was nominally healthy, though immune exposures that went unrecorded were likely present. The donor tested CMV seronegative, placing the donor among the roughly 340 seronegative members of the cohort. A peripheral blood sample was provided by each donor, and peripheral blood mononuclear cells were used for TCR beta sequencing. Genomic DNA extraction from the blood cell samples was performed with the Qiagen DNeasy Blood Extraction Kit. The CDR3 has 18 amino acids, counting the end cysteine and phenylalanine. The entry retains the CDR3 DNA only, 54 bases that are in frame from base 1. The germline V and J ends show losses of 1 base and 0 bases respectively, and no gene match explains 7 bases of the junction. Via the germline V gene, CDR1 is SGHAT and CDR2 FQNNGV. Library creation used the immunoSEQ multiplex PCR assay. The multiplex PCR relied on a mix of 60 forward primers for TCR Vbeta segments and 13 reverse primers for TCR Jbeta segments. The CDR3 region of rearranged TCR beta genes was amplified from genomic DNA with a multiplex PCR assay. The Illumina HiSeq System was used to sequence the amplified TCR beta libraries as 87-base-pair reads. The authors' analysis ran thus. A later analysis tallied 75 million to 95 million unique TCR beta chains across the 640 or so repertoires, and some 12 million of those chains were shared by two or more donors. A nearest-neighbor algorithm error-corrected the raw reads and collapsed the reads into unique sequences, merging closely related sequences to remove PCR and sequencing errors. To assign V, D and J gene segments, CDR3 sequences were aligned to IMGT reference sequences. For a sequence to be retained, a match of at least six nucleotides was required to both a V gene segment and a J gene segment. Rearrangements were called productive when the CDR3 lacked stop codons and stayed in frame with V and J; all others were non-productive. CDR3 was defined by IMGT convention, running from the second conserved V-encoded cysteine to the conserved J-encoded phenylalanine. Sequences without an unambiguous match to a single V gene segment were excluded from the earlier analysis of approximately 560 of the donors. An earlier analysis of about 590 of the donors classified V segments as functional when productive rearrangements were above 56.7% and as segregating when the standard deviation between donors was above 5%. To diagnose cytomegalovirus status from the catalog of TCR beta chain sequences, a statistical classification framework was built. In a later analysis, TCR nucleotide sequences were compared against IMGT/GENE-DB human TR gene sequences so that V and J genes could be assigned. In a later analysis, CDR3 sequences and most-parsimonious VDJ recombination scenarios were assigned using the TCRdist pipeline. In a later analysis, every TCR beta chain was defined by the combination of its CDR3 amino acid sequence and its V-gene family, and reads without a unique V-gene family were dropped. A later analysis removed 450 to 600 highly shared, low-generation-probability nucleotide sequences to deal with suspected cross-contamination and a sequencing artifact. In a later analysis, a clonal expansion index was calculated for each public chain from normalized within-repertoire ranks of inferred template counts. In a later analysis, generation probabilities were computed with a VDJ recombination model fitted to out-of-frame rearrangements, and the resulting probabilities were checked against IGoR. A later analysis scored TCR-TCR, TCR-HLA and TCR-CMV co-occurrence with hypergeometric tests, applying a repertoire-size bias correction to TCR pairs. A later analysis estimated false discovery rates by permuting HLA or CMV assignments 20 times. A later analysis grouped co-occurring TCRs with DBSCAN, adding TCRdist sequence similarity when clustering within HLA-allele-positive subsets. For co-occurrence clustering, repertoires with fewer than 30,000 or more than 120,000 public chains were excluded, along with roughly 5 repertoires with anomalous nucleotide sharing. TCRdb holds this immuneACCESS table with in-frame rearrangements only. Some clones are missing; in checked studies, unresolved V genes explain under half, and the rest has no known cause. That table supplies the V and J calls and clone size; D and trimming were determined from the DNA. A total of roughly 110,000 clones appear in this sample, over 75% of them only once. The ten top clones hold 3.5% to 4% of the sample.

The origin of this receptor is a man in his 60s in good health and CMV-seronegative. Sequencing was performed on PBMCs. The sequence joins TRBV11-2 to TRBJ2-1; 9 junctional bases match TRBD2. The CDR3 in this case is CASSLGLSGGLSYNEQFF. Read as DNA, the sequence is TGTGCCAGCAGCTTAGGTCTTAGCGGGGGACTCTCCTACAATGAGCAGTTCTTC.